The 32 T cell receptor beta chains below were found in one sample sequenced in a study of technical replicates of blood from a handful of donors. The data were produced by immunoSEQ multiplex PCR, yet TCRdb's version contains in-frame clones alone and is incomplete. The top ten hold 0.2% to 0.25% of the sample, which has 90,000 to 100,000 clones, approximately 96% seen once. The material sequenced was T cells isolated from PBMCs. These receptors originate from a human donor in good health.

The chain has TRBV27 and TRBJ1-5, with D possibly matching TRBD1 (5 bases). The CDR3 contains 13 residues. V lost 3 bases, J lost 9 bases, and 12 bases lay in between. Germline lookup yields CDR1 MNHEY and CDR2 SMNVEV (reference sequence). As DNA, the CDR3 is TGTGCCAGCAGTTTGGGGGGTTCGGGGCCCCAGCATTTT. Protein sequence: CASSLGGSGPQHF.

In DNA form, the CDR3 reads TGTGCCAGCAGCCCTACAGAAGTCTCTGGAAACACCATATATTTT. Protein sequence: CASSPTEVSGNTIYF. The J gene is TRBJ1-3, the V gene TRBV11-2; D is ambiguous. CDR3 length equals 15 residues. V dropped 5 bases and J dropped 0 bases, with 11 bases sitting between them. Germline values: CDR1 SGHAT, CDR2 FQNNGV.

V gene TRBV10-1 combines with J gene TRBJ1-1, with D maybe TRBD1 (5 bases). V lost 6 bases and J 4 bases, leaving 18 bases between the germline ends. This CDR3 region has 15 residues. Per germline, CDR1 WNHNN and CDR2 SYGVQD (reference sequence). The CDR3 DNA is TGCGCCAGCAGAGACACCATCGACAGAACCACTGAAGCTTTCTTT. Its translation is CASRDTIDRTTEAFF.

The V call is TRBV27, the J call TRBJ2-1; 9 nucleotides line up with TRBD2. The CDR3 is made up of 15 amino acids. Germline V lookup: CDR1 MNHEY, CDR2 SMNVEV (reference sequence). The J segment lost 4 bases and the V segment lost 2 bases, leaving 3 bases of the junction unmatched. DNA for the CDR3: TGTGCCAGCAGTTTAAGGCTAGCGGGATACAATGAGCAGTTCTTC. It translates to CASSLRLAGYNEQFF.

The CDR3 DNA reads TGTGCCAGCAGCTTGGAAGGAGTTTACACTGAAGCTTTCTTT. Its translation is CASSLEGVYTEAFF. V usage is TRBV7-8 and J usage is TRBJ1-1; D unresolved. V lost 3 bases and J 3 bases, leaving 11 bases between the germline ends. This CDR3 comprises 14 residues. The germline V gene encodes CDR1 SGHVS and CDR2 FQNEAQ.

This chain links TRBV5-4 with TRBJ1-1, with a possible D match to TRBD1 (6 bases). This CDR3 region has 16 residues. Trimming took off 0 bases at V and 4 bases at J, with 16 bases between the two ends. Per the germline V gene, CDR1 is SGHNT and CDR2 is YYREEE (reference sequence). CDR3 in amino acids: CASSLGPTGEGTEAFF. The CDR3 DNA reads as TGTGCCAGCAGCTTGGGGCCGACAGGAGAGGGCACTGAAGCTTTCTTT.

V usage is TRBV6-6 and J usage is TRBJ2-7; D is uncertain. The CDR3 covers 16 residues. Trimming shortened V by 2 bases and J by 0 bases, and 14 bases separated the two germline ends. CDR1 MNHNY and CDR2 SVGAGI come from the germline V gene (reference sequence). CDR3 sequence reads: CASSYDGGELSYEQYF. As DNA, the CDR3 is TGTGCCAGCAGTTACGACGGCGGCGAACTCTCCTACGAGCAGTACTTC.

The chain links TRBV19 to TRBJ1-5, with D maybe TRBD1 (6 bases). V shed 6 bases and J shed 1 base, with 13 bases lying between them. Per germline, CDR1 LNHDA and CDR2 SQIVND (reference sequence). The CDR3 extends over 15 amino acids. The CDR3 nucleotides are TGTGCCAGTAGATGGGGACACCAAAGCAATCAGCCCCAGCATTTT. The encoded protein is CASRWGHQSNQPQHF.

A few counts support this clone. This chain connects TRBV7-8 to TRBJ1-4; TRBD1 aligns across 7 bases. CDR1 is SGHVS, CDR2 FQNEAQ, per germline. V was pared by 6 bases and J by 6 bases, with 10 bases of the junction left unmatched. This CDR3 region has 15 residues. The DNA for the CDR3 is TGTGCCAGCAGATTTACAGGGGCGACTGATGAAAAACTGTTTTTT. This translates into CASRFTGATDEKLFF.

This clone has just one count. The V and J genes are TRBV5-1 and TRBJ2-5; no firm D call. Trimming removed 0 bases from V and 5 bases from J, with 5 bases in between. This CDR3 contains 12 residues. Germline CDR1 is SGHRS and CDR2 is YFSETQ. CDR3 residues: CASSLVGETQYF. The CDR3 region has the DNA TGCGCCAGCAGCTTGGTCGGTGAGACCCAGTACTTC.

The CDR3 protein is CASSKPGGVTGELFF. CDR3 bases: TGTGCCAGCAGCAAACCGGGGGGGGTCACCGGGGAGCTGTTTTTT. This rearrangement joins TRBV11-2 to TRBJ2-2, with 8 bases that match TRBD2. CDR3 length: 15 amino acids. The germline gives CDR1 SGHAT, CDR2 FQNNGV. V dropped 5 bases and J dropped 4; count of bases not matched to a gene: 6.

The chain has TRBV11-2 and TRBJ1-6, with no clear D. The CDR3 loop spans 14 amino acids. V lost 3 bases and J 8 bases, leaving 11 bases between the germline ends. Germline values: CDR1 SGHAT, CDR2 FQNNGV. The CDR3 coding sequence is TGTGCCAGCAGCTTCACGGGAGCGGATTCACCCCTCCACTTT. Translated, it gives CASSFTGADSPLHF.

The V call is TRBV10-2, the J call TRBJ1-1, with TRBD1 as a possible D gene (6 bases). Germline V lookup: CDR1 WSHSY, CDR2 SAAADI. The CDR3 is 13 amino acids. V was trimmed by 3 bases and J by 8 bases, leaving 13 bases between them. The CDR3 bases are TGCGCCAGCAGTGAACCCGACAGGCCAGAAGCTTTCTTT. Protein product: CASSEPDRPEAFF.

Turning to this clone: Within the sample, other DNA sequences also encode this same CDR3. The chain has TRBV5-3 and TRBJ1-1; D remains ambiguous. TRBV5-3 is classed as an ORF, of uncertain function. The CDR3 is 12 residues long. Trimming took off 0 bases at V and 8 bases at J, with 8 bases between the two ends. CDR3: CARSLAIAEAFF. The CDR3 nucleotides are TGTGCCAGAAGCTTGGCTATCGCCGAAGCTTTCTTT.

The chain carries TRBV19 and TRBJ2-3; 9 bases line up with TRBD1. The CDR3 loop spans 19 amino acids. CDR1 and CDR2 (germline): LNHDA, SQIVND (reference sequence). V gave up 5 bases and J gave up 3 bases; unmatched junction bases: 18. Written as DNA, the CDR3 is TGTGCCAGTAGTTTCCCTGGGACAGGGAGTGGGCTATCGACAGATACGCAGTATTTT. Translated, it gives CASSFPGTGSGLSTDTQYF.

The chain carries TRBV19 and TRBJ2-1, with 7 bases aligning to TRBD1. The germline CDR1 and CDR2 sequences are LNHDA and SQIVND (reference sequence). This CDR3 spans 14 amino acids. Trimming at V came to 4 bases and at J to 8 bases, leaving 8 bases not matched to a gene. The CDR3 reads CASSRVRGWDEQFF. As DNA, the CDR3 is TGTGCCAGTAGTAGAGTCAGGGGGTGGGATGAGCAGTTCTTC.

This clone was detected once. The rearrangement links TRBV5-1 to TRBJ2-1; TRBD1 might be the D (6 bases). Looked up from germline, CDR1 is SGHRS and CDR2 is YFSETQ. This CDR3 comprises 14 residues. V was shortened by 4 bases and J by 8 bases, with 16 bases between the two germline ends. The CDR3 protein is CASSPTTGMDEQFF. The CDR3 bases are TGCGCCAGCAGCCCCACGACAGGTATGGATGAGCAGTTCTTC.

As to this clone: Other DNA sequences in this sample translate to the same CDR3. This chain connects TRBV9 to TRBJ2-7, with 8 bases fitting TRBD1. Trimming at V came to 3 bases and at J to 0 bases, leaving 2 bases not matched to a gene. The CDR3 extends over 14 amino acids. In germline, CDR1 is SGDLS, CDR2 YYNGEE. CDR3 protein: CASSGGQGSYEQYF. The CDR3 DNA follows: TGTGCCAGCAGCGGAGGACAGGGCTCCTACGAGCAGTACTTC.

The rearrangement uses TRBV2 and TRBJ2-2; TRBD2 might be the D (5 bases). Germline assignment: CDR1 SNHLY and CDR2 FYNNEI. V lost 4 bases, J lost 1 base, and 7 bases lay in between. The CDR3 length is 14 residues. CDR3 DNA: TGTGCCAGCAGTGTTCGGGAGAACACCGGGGAGCTGTTTTTT. This encodes CASSVRENTGELFF.

The chain recombines TRBV6-4 with TRBJ2-7; a possible D gene is TRBD2 (5 bases). This CDR3 region has 18 residues. Deletions cut 1 base from V and 4 bases from J, with 23 bases between. Germline CDR1 MRHNA, CDR2 SNTAGT. CDR3 sequence (DNA): TGTGCCAGCAGTGACTGTTGTTTTAGCGATCTCTTTGCGTACGAGCAGTACTTC. This translates into CASSDCCFSDLFAYEQYF.

The sample holds many counts of this clone. This chain connects TRBV2 to TRBJ2-1; 7 bases agree with TRBD2. This CDR3 has 12 residues. CDR1 is SNHLY and CDR2 is FYNNEI in the germline V gene. V lost 5 bases to trimming and J lost 11 bases; unmatched junction nucleotides: 6. CDR3 in amino acids: CASSPPGGKQFF. The CDR3 DNA follows: TGTGCCAGCAGTCCTCCGGGGGGAAAGCAGTTCTTC.

The chain recombines TRBV10-2 with TRBJ1-4; TRBD1 is a possible D gene (5 bases). The CDR3 extends over 16 amino acids. The V end lost 6 bases, the J end lost 5 bases, and 19 bases lay between the germline ends. Germline CDR1 reads WSHSY; CDR2 reads SAAADI. CDR3 coding DNA: TGCGCCAGCAGGACTGGGACCGGGCGGGGGAATGAAAAACTGTTTTTT. Encoded protein: CASRTGTGRGNEKLFF.

Only one count was recorded for this clone. The V gene is TRBV4-1, the J gene TRBJ1-2; 9 positions match TRBD1. There are 15 residues in the CDR3. Germline CDR1 and CDR2: MGHRA and YSYEKL. J was trimmed by 6 bases and V by 4 bases; bases with no gene match: 9. The CDR3 bases are TGCGCCAGCAGCCCGGGACAGGGCCCGATGAATGGCTACACCTTC. Its protein product is CASSPGQGPMNGYTF.

The chain couples TRBV28 to TRBJ1-2; 7 nucleotides line up with TRBD1. The J segment lost 2 bases and the V segment lost 10 bases, leaving 7 bases of the junction unmatched. The germline V gene encodes CDR1 MDHEN and CDR2 SYDVKM. CDR3 length: 13 amino acids. CDR3 sequence reads: CATTGTNNYGYTF. The CDR3, as DNA: TGTGCCACGACAGGGACAAACAACTATGGCTACACCTTC.

The chain carries TRBV6-5 and TRBJ2-2, with 7 bases lining up with TRBD1. V gave up 6 bases and J gave up 4 bases; unmatched junction bases: 8. This CDR3 spans 15 amino acids. From germline, CDR1 is MNHEY and CDR2 SVGAGI. Here the CDR3 DNA reads TGTGCCAGCAGAAAGCCGGGACAGCCCACCGGGGAGCTGTTTTTT. This codes for CASRKPGQPTGELFF.

The table lists this clone with a count of one. The V call is TRBV28, the J call TRBJ1-1; D gene ambiguous. This CDR3 is built from 11 residues. CDR1 MDHEN and CDR2 SYDVKM come from the germline V gene. V lost 10 bases to trimming and J lost 3 bases, with 9 bases between them. CDR3 DNA: TGTGCCACCCACGAGGACACTGAAGCTTTCTTT. Its protein product is CATHEDTEAFF.

J is TRBJ2-1 and V is TRBV4-1, with 9 nucleotides matching TRBD1. Germline-derived CDR1 and CDR2 are MGHRA and YSYEKL. The CDR3 has 17 residues. The V segment lost 2 bases and the J segment 3 bases; nucleotides outside the gene matches: 8. The CDR3 bases are TGCGCCAGCAGCCAATTGGGACAGGGAGGCGGCTACAATGAGCAGTTCTTC. Amino acids: CASSQLGQGGGYNEQFF.

The V and J genes are TRBV7-9 and TRBJ2-1, with 7 bases matching TRBD1. Germline trimming cut 1 base from V and 3 bases from J; bases unmatched to any gene: 6. This CDR3 spans 16 amino acids. The germline gives CDR1 SEHNR, CDR2 FQNEAQ (reference sequence). The CDR3 DNA sequence: TGTGCCAGCAGCTTAGTGGCGAGACAGGGCTACAATGAGCAGTTCTTC. Its translation: CASSLVARQGYNEQFF. Complete variable domain (other parts from reference TRBV7-9 and TRBJ2-1): DTGVSQNPRHKITKRGQNVTFRCDPISEHNRLYWYRQTLGQGPEFLTYFQNEAQLEKSRLLSDRFSAERPKGSFSTLEIQRTEQGDSAMYLCASSLVARQGYNEQFFGPGTRLTVL.

The J gene is TRBJ1-6, the V gene TRBV27; 10 nucleotides agree with TRBD1. The CDR3 is 16 amino acids. The J segment lost 9 bases and the V segment lost 5 bases, leaving 10 bases of the junction unmatched. The germline CDR1 and CDR2 sequences are MNHEY and SMNVEV (reference sequence). CDR3 sequence (DNA): TGTGCCAGCAGTCTCTCCGGACAGGGGGTCAGTTCACCCCTCCACTTT. It specifies CASSLSGQGVSSPLHF.

The CDR3 sequence: CASSLVADQPQHF. The CDR3 DNA reads as TGTGCCAGCAGCTTAGTGGCAGATCAGCCCCAGCATTTT. The chain uses TRBV7-9 and TRBJ1-5; D not certain. Per germline, CDR1 SEHNR and CDR2 FQNEAQ (reference sequence). V lost 1 base and J lost 5, with 6 bases in between. The CDR3 runs 13 residues.

The rearrangement links TRBV10-1 to TRBJ2-7, with D possibly being TRBD1 (5 bases). Between the trimmed V and J ends, which lost 9 bases and 2 bases, there was a span of 11 bases. Germline CDR1 and CDR2: WNHNN and SYGVQD (reference sequence). The CDR3 loop spans 12 amino acids. The CDR3 DNA is TGCGCCAGAGGGGTCCCTGCCTACGAGCAGTACTTC. It yields the protein CARGVPAYEQYF.

The chain uses TRBV28 and TRBJ2-5, with 9 bases identical to TRBD2. V dropped 6 bases and J dropped 2; count of bases not matched to a gene: 7. This CDR3 region has 15 residues. The germline CDR1 and CDR2 sequences are MDHEN and SYDVKM. CDR3 residues: CASRGGLAIQETQYF. The CDR3 DNA reads TGTGCCAGCAGGGGGGGACTAGCTATTCAAGAGACCCAGTACTTC.